The present TCR beta chain was sequenced within a study of cytomegalovirus exposure and HLA in healthy donors. In the PCR, 60 Vbeta and 13 Jbeta primers were used. Clones were sequenced by immunoSEQ multiplex PCR, and TCRdb holds only the in-frame ones, with some missing. The table includes 75,000 to 100,000 clones, 74% detected once. Germline V CDR1 and CDR2: MNHNY, SVGAGI (reference sequence). CDR3 length equals 15 residues. With 5 bases removed from V and 2 bases from J, the gap between germline ends came to 15 bases. The gene calls are TRBV6-6 and TRBJ1-2, with a tentative D call TRBD1 (5 bases). Sequences were obtained from PBMCs. The sequence derives from a male donor in good health and CMV-seronegative. The CDR3 here is CASSQTGLLNYGYTF. CDR3 nucleotides: TGTGCCAGCAGTCAAACAGGACTATTAAACTATGGCTACACCTTC.